The T cell receptor (beta chain) described here comes from a study of radiotherapy plus CTLA-4 blockade in lung cancer. Profiling relied on immunoSEQ multiplex PCR, and the TCRdb table lists in-frame clones only, not all of them. The repertoire includes some 40,000 clones, roughly three quarters of them detected once, and approximately 2.5% sits in the top ten. Broader study findings: TCR clones from tumors expanded in blood after radiotherapy plus ipilimumab.

The CDR3 runs 12 residues. V lost 4 bases and J 14 bases, leaving 18 bases between the germline ends. Germline V gene data show CDR1 as SQVTM and CDR2 as ANQGSEA. Points on this clone: Its antigen is unknown.

The clonotype comes from a human donor with non-small cell lung cancer whose response to radiotherapy plus ipilimumab could not be evaluated. The V call is TRBV29-1, the J call TRBJ2-1, with D tentatively TRBD1 (6 bases). This material consisted of peripheral blood, taken from a patient treated with radiotherapy plus ipilimumab. In nucleotides, the CDR3 is TGCAGCGTTGGAGGCGGATGGGGACAAAAGTTCTTC. This translates into CSVGGGWGQKFF.